Presented here are 23 T cell receptor beta chains from one specimen sequenced in a study of blood T cell repertoires in COVID-19. Produced via immunoSEQ multiplex PCR; TCRdb's table is partial and in-frame only. The sample lists under 300,000 clones, over 80% seen once, with 3.5% to 4.5% in the top ten. Source material: peripheral blood. The receptors come from a woman aged 40 to 55 with acute or convalescent COVID-19.

The V gene is TRBV6-5, the J gene TRBJ1-4; no clear D. This CDR3 spans 13 amino acids. Germline CDR1 reads MNHEY; CDR2 reads SVGAGI. The V gene lost 4 bases and the J gene lost 0 bases, with 3 bases spanning the gap. CDR3 bases: TGTGCCAGCAGTTTAGCAACTAATGAAAAACTGTTTTTT. This gives the protein CASSLATNEKLFF.

The rearrangement uses TRBV5-6 and TRBJ2-2, with 8 nucleotides matching TRBD2. Trimming at V came to 4 bases and at J to 0 bases, leaving 5 bases not matched to a gene. Germline V CDR1 and CDR2: SGHDT, YYEEEE. The CDR3 extends over 16 amino acids. CDR3 coding DNA: TGTGCCAGCAGCCCCATGGGACTAGCGAACACCGGGGAGCTGTTTTTT. This sequence encodes CASSPMGLANTGELFF.

The rearrangement uses TRBV11-2 and TRBJ1-6; TRBD1 might be the D (5 bases). CDR1 SGHAT and CDR2 FQNNGV come from the germline V gene. V lost 0 bases and J 8 bases, leaving 11 bases between the germline ends. There are 15 residues in the CDR3. The CDR3 DNA follows: TGTGCCAGCAGCTTAGAGGGGCAGGGCTATTCACCCCTCCACTTT. This encodes CASSLEGQGYSPLHF.

Turning to this clone: The junction shows a germline mismatch at one end, possibly a read error. V gene TRBV7-9 combines with J gene TRBJ1-4, with 8 positions matching TRBD1. The CDR3 consists of 17 residues. CDR1 is SEHNR and CDR2 is FQNEAQ in the germline V gene (reference sequence). The CDR3: CASSLETGAATNEKLFF. The DNA for the CDR3 is TGTGCCAGCAGTTTAGAGACAGGGGCTGCAACTAATGAAAAACTGTTTTTT.

This clone was seen once. V is TRBV9 and J is TRBJ2-1, with TRBD2 matching 14 bases. The CDR3 extends over 16 amino acids. V was pared by 3 bases and J by 5 bases, with 4 bases of the junction left unmatched. Germline V gene sequence: CDR1 SGDLS, CDR2 YYNGEE. The CDR3: CASSGGLAGGHNEQFF. Here the CDR3 DNA reads TGTGCCAGCAGCGGTGGACTAGCGGGGGGCCACAATGAGCAGTTCTTC.

This clone was counted once. This sequence joins TRBV7-8 and TRBJ2-7, with 8 bases identical to TRBD1. The V and J ends lost 7 bases and 1 base, in that order; junction bases with no gene match: 6. In germline, CDR1 is SGHVS, CDR2 FQNEAQ. CDR3 length equals 14 residues. The CDR3 DNA sequence: TGTGCCAGCACCCTCAGGACAGGGTCCTACGAGCAGTACGTC. This translates into CASTLRTGSYEQYV.

V and J are TRBV6-5 and TRBJ1-2; no firm D call. The CDR3 consists of 10 residues. Germline V gives CDR1 MNHEY, CDR2 SVGAGI. V was clipped by 8 bases and J by 12 bases, with 13 bases between them. CDR3 in amino acids: CASGVEGHTF. CDR3 nucleotide sequence: TGTGCCAGCGGAGTGGAGGGCCACACCTTC.

V usage is TRBV6-6 and J usage is TRBJ2-7, with 8 bases fitting TRBD2. Trimming took 3 bases from V and 3 from J; bases not matched to a gene: 1. CDR1 is MNHNY and CDR2 is SVGAGI in the germline V gene (reference sequence). CDR3 length equals 13 residues. The CDR3, as DNA: TGTGCCAGCAGTTATCGGGGGGGCTACGAGCAGTACGTC. Protein: CASSYRGGYEQYV.

This chain links TRBV9 with TRBJ1-6; a possible D gene is TRBD1 (6 bases). Trimming left V 4 bases short and J 9 bases short, with 20 bases between. The CDR3 has 16 amino acids. CDR1 and CDR2 (germline): SGDLS, YYNGEE. The CDR3 here is CASSPTGGGQGSPLHF. The DNA of the CDR3 is TGTGCCAGCAGCCCAACTGGGGGGGGGCAAGGTTCACCCCTCCACTTT.

The rearrangement links TRBV5-6 to TRBJ2-5, with D possibly matching TRBD1 (6 bases). Germline V gene sequence: CDR1 SGHDT, CDR2 YYEEEE. The V and J ends lost 4 bases and 6 bases respectively, with 13 bases between them. The CDR3 contains 13 residues. Here the CDR3 reads CASSPTGRKTQYF. The CDR3 DNA sequence: TGTGCCAGCAGCCCCACAGGGCGCAAGACCCAGTACTTC.

The chain is built from TRBV5-1 and TRBJ2-2, with 9 bases that match TRBD1. The germline V gene has CDR1 SGHRS and CDR2 YFSETQ. The length of the CDR3 is 15 residues. Trimming cost V 0 bases and J 6 bases; bases outside gene matches: 3. The CDR3 DNA reads as TGCGCCAGCAGCTTGGAGGGACAGGGAGCCGGGGAGCTGTTTTTT. Translating it yields CASSLEGQGAGELFF.

V gene TRBV4-1 combines with J gene TRBJ2-5, with D uncertain. Between the trimmed V and J ends, which lost 0 bases and 1 base, there was a span of 9 bases. CDR3 size: 15 residues. From germline, CDR1 is MGHRA and CDR2 YSYEKL. The CDR3 sequence: CASSQEATAQETQYF. The CDR3 nucleotides are TGCGCCAGCAGCCAAGAGGCTACAGCCCAAGAGACCCAGTACTTC.

The V call is TRBV12-5, the J call TRBJ1-2; a weak D match, TRBD1 (6 bases). This CDR3 has 16 residues. Trimming took off 0 bases at V and 1 base at J, with 12 bases between the two ends. Germline loops: CDR1 LGHNT, CDR2 FRNRAP. Here the CDR3 reads CASGLVQGPFNYGYTF. The CDR3 DNA reads as TGTGCTAGTGGTTTGGTACAGGGCCCATTTAACTATGGCTACACCTTC.

The rearrangement links TRBV19 to TRBJ1-5; 10 bases align to TRBD1. This CDR3 is 14 amino acids long. The V gene end was trimmed by 5 bases and the J gene end by 7 bases; junction bases not matched to a gene: 5. Per germline, CDR1 LNHDA and CDR2 SQIVND (reference sequence). The CDR3 loop is CASSLRTGGQPQHF. In nucleotides, the CDR3 is TGTGCCAGTAGTCTACGGACAGGGGGACAGCCCCAGCATTTT.

This chain connects TRBV10-3 to TRBJ1-6; D call uncertain. V was cut by 10 bases and J by 4 bases, with 8 bases left in between. The germline CDR1 and CDR2 sequences are ENHRY and SYGVKD. This CDR3 comprises 12 residues. This CDR3 is CATQDYNSPLHF. The DNA of the CDR3 is TGTGCCACTCAGGATTATAATTCACCCCTCCACTTT.

The chain recombines TRBV7-2 with TRBJ2-7; D might be TRBD2 (5 bases). Trimming shortened V by 5 bases and J by 4 bases, and 18 bases separated the two germline ends. The germline CDR1 and CDR2 sequences are SGHTA and FQGNSA. This CDR3 contains 15 residues. The CDR3 coding sequence is TGTGCCAGCAGCCCGAGAGGGCCAGGCGGTTACGAGCAGTACGTC. Its protein product is CASSPRGPGGYEQYV.

V is TRBV27 and J is TRBJ1-1; weak D call: TRBD1 (6 bases). This CDR3 region has 15 residues. V lost 0 bases, J lost 1 base, and 9 bases lay in between. The germline V gene has CDR1 MNHEY and CDR2 SMNVEV (reference sequence). Written as DNA, the CDR3 is TGTGCCAGCAGTTTATCCGGGACACCGAACACTGAAGCTTTCTTT. This codes for CASSLSGTPNTEAFF.

This clone was found once. The V and J genes are TRBV7-6 and TRBJ1-5; D is uncertain. Germline V gene sequence: CDR1 SGHVS, CDR2 FNYEAQ. There are 15 residues in the CDR3. With 0 bases removed from V and 7 bases from J, the gap between germline ends came to 13 bases. The CDR3 sequence: CASSLASRVGQPQHF. The CDR3 nucleotides read TGTGCCAGCAGCTTAGCGTCGAGGGTGGGGCAGCCCCAGCATTTT.

The rearrangement links TRBV29-1 to TRBJ2-5, with 8 bases that match TRBD1. Germline loops: CDR1 SQVTM, CDR2 ANQGSEA. CDR3 size: 12 residues. V dropped 6 bases and J dropped 4; count of bases not matched to a gene: 4. CDR3 sequence (DNA): TGCAGCGTGAAACAGGGGGGAGAGACCCAGTACTTC. It translates to CSVKQGGETQYF.

This clone appeared once. The J gene is TRBJ2-3, the V gene TRBV7-2, with 9 positions matching TRBD1. The CDR3 consists of 13 residues. Germline V gene sequence: CDR1 SGHTA, CDR2 FQGNSA. With V trimmed by 7 bases and J by 3 bases, 2 bases remained unmatched. CDR3 protein: CASKGQGTDTQYF. Written as DNA, the CDR3 is TGTGCCAGCAAGGGACAGGGAACAGATACGCAGTATTTT.

The rearrangement links TRBV11-2 to TRBJ1-6; no clear D. In germline, CDR1 is SGHAT, CDR2 FQNNGV. Trimming cost V 5 bases and J 14 bases, with 25 bases left between them. This CDR3 contains 16 residues. The CDR3 sequence is CASSAGNGVIDVALHF. The CDR3 DNA reads as TGTGCCAGCAGCGCGGGGAACGGGGTGATTGATGTAGCCCTCCACTTT.

The chain couples TRBV6-5 to TRBJ1-4; 7 bases match TRBD1. Looked up from germline, CDR1 is MNHEY and CDR2 is SVGAGI. The CDR3 is 15 residues long. The V segment lost 6 bases and the J segment 5 bases; nucleotides outside the gene matches: 9. The CDR3 protein is CASRGWDSPNEKLFF. CDR3 sequence (DNA): TGTGCCAGCAGGGGTTGGGACAGCCCCAATGAAAAACTGTTTTTT.

This clone was seen only once. The chain joins TRBV5-6 to TRBJ1-2; unclear D gene. Trimming stripped 4 bases from V and 6 bases from J, with 10 bases between. CDR1 is SGHDT, CDR2 YYEEEE, per germline. The CDR3 extends over 12 amino acids. The CDR3 DNA reads TGTGCCAGCAGCCTCCGTGGGCATGGCTACACCTTC. Amino acids: CASSLRGHGYTF.